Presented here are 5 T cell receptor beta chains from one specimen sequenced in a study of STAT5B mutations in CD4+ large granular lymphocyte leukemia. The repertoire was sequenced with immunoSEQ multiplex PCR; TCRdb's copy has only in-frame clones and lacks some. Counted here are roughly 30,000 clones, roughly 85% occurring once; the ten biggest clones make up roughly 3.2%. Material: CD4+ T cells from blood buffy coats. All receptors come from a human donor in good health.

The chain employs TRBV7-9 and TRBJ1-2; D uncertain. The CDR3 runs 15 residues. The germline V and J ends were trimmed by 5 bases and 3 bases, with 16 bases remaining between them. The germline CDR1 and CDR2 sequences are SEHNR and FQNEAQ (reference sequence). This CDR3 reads CASSINVEVDYGYTF. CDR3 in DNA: TGTGCCAGCAGCATCAATGTCGAGGTCGACTATGGCTACACCTTC.

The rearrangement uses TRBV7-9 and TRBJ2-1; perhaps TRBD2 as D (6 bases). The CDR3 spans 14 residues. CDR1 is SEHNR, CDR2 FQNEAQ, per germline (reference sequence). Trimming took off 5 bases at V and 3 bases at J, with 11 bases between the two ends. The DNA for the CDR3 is TGTGCCAGCAGCCCGGGGGAGTACTACAATGAGCAGTTCTTC. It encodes CASSPGEYYNEQFF.

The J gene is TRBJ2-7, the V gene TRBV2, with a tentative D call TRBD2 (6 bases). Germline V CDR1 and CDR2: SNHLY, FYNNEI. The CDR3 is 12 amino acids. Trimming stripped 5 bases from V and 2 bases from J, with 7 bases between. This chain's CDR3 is CASSRLAYEQYF. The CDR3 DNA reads TGTGCCAGCAGTCGACTAGCCTACGAGCAGTACTTC.

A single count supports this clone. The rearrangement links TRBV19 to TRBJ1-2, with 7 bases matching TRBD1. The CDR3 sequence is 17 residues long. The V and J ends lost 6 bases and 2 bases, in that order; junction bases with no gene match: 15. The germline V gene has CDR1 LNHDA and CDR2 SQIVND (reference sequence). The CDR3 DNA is TGTGCCAGTAGCCCTATTGCCCCAAAACAGGGGAACTATGGCTACACCTTC. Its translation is CASSPIAPKQGNYGYTF. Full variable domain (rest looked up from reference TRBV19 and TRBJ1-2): DGGITQSPKYLFRKEGQNVTLSCEQNLNHDAMYWYRQDPGQGLRLIYYSQIVNDFQKGDIAEGYSVSREKKESFPLTVTSAQKNPTAFYLCASSPIAPKQGNYGYTFGSGTRLTVV.

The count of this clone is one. Here the CDR3 DNA reads TGCGCCAGCAGCTGGGGACAGGGAGGGGTCAGTAGGGAGACCCAGTACTTC. It specifies CASSWGQGGVSRETQYF. The V gene is TRBV5-1, the J gene TRBJ2-5, with 9 bases lining up with TRBD1. The CDR3 contains 17 residues. Germline assignment: CDR1 SGHRS and CDR2 YFSETQ. V lost 3 bases, J lost 5 bases, and 14 bases stayed unmatched.